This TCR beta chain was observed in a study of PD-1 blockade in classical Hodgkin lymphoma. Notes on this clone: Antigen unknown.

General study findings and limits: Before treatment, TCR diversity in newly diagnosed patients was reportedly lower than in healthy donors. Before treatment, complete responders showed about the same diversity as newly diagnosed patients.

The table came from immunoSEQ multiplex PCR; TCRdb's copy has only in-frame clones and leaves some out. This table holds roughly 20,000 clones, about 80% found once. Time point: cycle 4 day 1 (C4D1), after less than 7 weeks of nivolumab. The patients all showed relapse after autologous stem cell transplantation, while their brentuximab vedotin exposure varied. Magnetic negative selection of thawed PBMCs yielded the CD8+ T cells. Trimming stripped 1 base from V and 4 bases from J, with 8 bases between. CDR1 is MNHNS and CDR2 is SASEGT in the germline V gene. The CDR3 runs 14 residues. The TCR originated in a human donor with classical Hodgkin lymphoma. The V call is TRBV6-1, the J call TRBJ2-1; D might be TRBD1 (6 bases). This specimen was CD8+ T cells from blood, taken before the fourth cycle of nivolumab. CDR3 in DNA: TGTGCCAGCAGTGAAGAGGGGGATTACAATGAGCAGTTCTTC. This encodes CASSEEGDYNEQFF.